The 12 T cell receptor beta chains below come from one sample, sequenced in a study of shared clonotypes between healthy human individuals. TCRdb's copy holds only in-frame clones and misses some; the assay was immunoSEQ multiplex PCR. The sample lists just over 2,000,000 clones, roughly 94% occurring once. The naive CD8 fraction comprised CD45RO-negative cells positively selected for CCR7 and excluded terminally differentiated effector memory CD45RA+ cells. Sequenced input: naive CD8+ T cells sorted from blood. The receptors come from a man between 18 and 29 years old in good health.

The rearrangement joins TRBV4-1 to TRBJ2-7, with a weak D call TRBD1 (6 bases). Germline loops: CDR1 MGHRA, CDR2 YSYEKL. Trimming pared 2 bases from V and 2 bases from J, leaving 16 bases between. CDR3 length: 16 residues. CDR3 sequence (DNA): TGCGCCAGCAGCCAACGAGCTCCGGCAGGGGCCTACGAGCAGTACTTC. This translates into CASSQRAPAGAYEQYF.

This CDR3 is CSVEIKERGNTGELFF. CDR3 coding DNA: TGCAGCGTTGAAATTAAAGAAAGGGGGAACACCGGGGAGCTGTTTTTT. The chain is built from TRBV29-1 and TRBJ2-2; possibly TRBD1 for D (5 bases). The CDR3 consists of 16 residues. Germline V gene sequence: CDR1 SQVTM, CDR2 ANQGSEA. V gave up 2 bases and J gave up 1 base, with 14 bases separating them.

The rearrangement links TRBV10-1 to TRBJ2-2, with TRBD2 matching 9 bases. The junction had 7 bases not matched to a gene; V was cut back by 3 bases and J by 5 bases. This CDR3 is 16 amino acids long. CDR1 and CDR2 (germline): WNHNN, SYGVQD (reference sequence). The CDR3 sequence is CASSDPAGGLTGELFF. The CDR3, as DNA: TGCGCCAGCAGTGATCCGGCGGGAGGGTTAACCGGGGAGCTGTTTTTT.

The chain has TRBV6-1 and TRBJ1-4; D not certain. Germline-derived CDR1 and CDR2 are MNHNS and SASEGT. Trimming cost V 0 bases and J 8 bases, with 10 bases left between them. The CDR3 runs to 14 residues. CDR3 DNA sequence: TGTGCCAGCAGTGAAGCCCACCTGGGCGAAAAACTGTTTTTT. Translation: CASSEAHLGEKLFF.

The chain uses TRBV7-2 and TRBJ2-4; 8 bases map to TRBD2. Germline V gene sequence: CDR1 SGHTA, CDR2 FQGNSA. The CDR3 sequence is 18 residues long. J was trimmed by 0 bases and V by 0 bases; bases with no gene match: 7. The CDR3 is CASSLAWREELAKNIQYF. Written as DNA, the CDR3 is TGTGCCAGCAGCTTAGCGTGGCGGGAGGAACTAGCCAAAAACATTCAGTACTTC.

A word on this clone: This specimen includes other DNA sequences encoding the same CDR3. The chain is built from TRBV29-1 and TRBJ2-7, with a possible D match to TRBD2 (6 bases). V was clipped by 2 bases and J by 1 base, with 9 bases between them. The CDR3 contains 13 residues. Germline CDR1 and CDR2: SQVTM and ANQGSEA. The DNA of the CDR3 is TGCAGCGTTGAATTGGGACTGTCCTACGAGCAGTACTTC. Its translation: CSVELGLSYEQYF.

The rearrangement joins TRBV4-1 to TRBJ1-2, with D unclear. The CDR3 consists of 15 residues. The V and J ends lost 1 base and 4 bases respectively, with 13 bases between them. CDR1 and CDR2 (germline): MGHRA, YSYEKL. The CDR3 DNA reads as TGCGCCAGCAGCCAAGTCGGGCACCTCTCCTATGGCTACACCTTC. It codes for CASSQVGHLSYGYTF.

The chain combines TRBV6-1 with TRBJ2-2; D uncertain. V lost 3 bases, J lost 5 bases, and 10 bases lay in between. The CDR3 loop spans 14 amino acids. Germline-derived CDR1 and CDR2 are MNHNS and SASEGT. Written as DNA, the CDR3 is TGTGCCAGCAGTGACCACGGGTTAACCGGGGAGCTGTTTTTT. Encoded protein: CASSDHGLTGELFF.

The gene calls are TRBV2 and TRBJ2-7, with TRBD1 matching over 12 bases. With 6 bases clipped from V and 6 bases from J, the junction kept 6 bases outside the gene matches. Germline V CDR1 and CDR2: SNHLY, FYNNEI. The CDR3 spans 14 residues. CDR3 amino acids: CASRPGQGAVEQYF. The CDR3 coding sequence is TGTGCCAGCAGACCGGGACAGGGGGCGGTCGAGCAGTACTTC.

The V and J genes are TRBV6-5 and TRBJ2-1; a weak D match, TRBD2 (7 bases). Germline CDR1 is MNHEY and CDR2 is SVGAGI. The CDR3 sequence is 15 residues long. Trimming stripped 3 bases from V and 4 bases from J, with 13 bases between. This CDR3 reads CASSYWGGPYNEQFF. DNA for the CDR3: TGTGCCAGCAGTTATTGGGGGGGGCCTTACAATGAGCAGTTCTTC.

The genes are TRBV28 and TRBJ1-4; D unclear. The CDR3 has 15 amino acids. V gave up 3 bases and J gave up 6 bases, with 14 bases separating them. Germline CDR1 reads MDHEN; CDR2 reads SYDVKM. The CDR3 nucleotides are TGTGCCAGCAGTTTTAGGAGAACCCTCGATGAAAAACTGTTTTTT. Translated: CASSFRRTLDEKLFF.

The chain recombines TRBV6-5 with TRBJ2-2; no definite D call. The CDR3 extends over 16 amino acids. Trimming took 2 bases from V and 0 from J, leaving 10 bases between them. The germline V gene encodes CDR1 MNHEY and CDR2 SVGAGI. The DNA of the CDR3 is TGTGCCAGCAGTTACAGGCCGTTCGCGAACACCGGGGAGCTGTTTTTT. Translation: CASSYRPFANTGELFF.